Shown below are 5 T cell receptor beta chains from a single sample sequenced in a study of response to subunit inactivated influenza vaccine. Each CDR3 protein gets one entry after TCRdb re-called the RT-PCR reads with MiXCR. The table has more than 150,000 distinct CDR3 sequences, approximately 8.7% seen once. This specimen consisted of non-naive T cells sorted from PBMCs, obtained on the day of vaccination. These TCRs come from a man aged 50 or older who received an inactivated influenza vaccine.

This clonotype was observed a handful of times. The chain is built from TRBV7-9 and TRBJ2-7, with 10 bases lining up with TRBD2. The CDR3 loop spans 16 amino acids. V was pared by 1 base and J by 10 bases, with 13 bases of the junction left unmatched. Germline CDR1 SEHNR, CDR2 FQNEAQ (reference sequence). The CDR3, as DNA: TGTGCCAGCAGCTTAGGTTGGGTCCTAGCGGGAGCCGATCAGTACTTC. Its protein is CASSLGWVLAGADQYF.

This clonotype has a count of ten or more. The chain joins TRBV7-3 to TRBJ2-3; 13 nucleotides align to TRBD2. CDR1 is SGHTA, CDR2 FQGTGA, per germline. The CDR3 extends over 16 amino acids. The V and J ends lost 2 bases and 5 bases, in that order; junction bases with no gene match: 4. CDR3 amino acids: CASSLGLAGVVDTQYF. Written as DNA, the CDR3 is TGTGCCAGCAGCTTAGGACTAGCGGGAGTTGTAGATACGCAGTATTTT.

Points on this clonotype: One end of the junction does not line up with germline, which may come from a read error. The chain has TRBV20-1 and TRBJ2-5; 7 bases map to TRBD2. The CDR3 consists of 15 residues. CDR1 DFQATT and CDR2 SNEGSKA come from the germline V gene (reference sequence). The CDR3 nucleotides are TGCAGTGCTCCGGGCCGGGACTATACACAAGTGACCCAGTACTTC. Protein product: CSAPGRDYTQVTQYF.

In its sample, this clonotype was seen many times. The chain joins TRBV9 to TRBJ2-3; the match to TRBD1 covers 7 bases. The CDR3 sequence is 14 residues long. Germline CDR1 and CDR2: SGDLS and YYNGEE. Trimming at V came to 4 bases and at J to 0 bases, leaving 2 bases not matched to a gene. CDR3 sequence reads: CASSLTGSTDTQYF. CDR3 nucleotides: TGTGCCAGCAGCCTGACAGGGAGCACAGATACGCAGTATTTT.

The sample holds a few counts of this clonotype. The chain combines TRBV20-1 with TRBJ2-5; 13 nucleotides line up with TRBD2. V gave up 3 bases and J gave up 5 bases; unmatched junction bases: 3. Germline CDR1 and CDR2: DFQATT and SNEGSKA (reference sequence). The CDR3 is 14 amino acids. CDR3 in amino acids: CSARGLAGIETQYF. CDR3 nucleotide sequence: TGCAGTGCTAGGGGACTAGCGGGGATTGAGACCCAGTACTTC.